This entry lists 18 T cell receptor beta chains sequenced from one sample in a study of blood T cell repertoires in COVID-19. Here immunoSEQ multiplex PCR was the method, and the copy in TCRdb shows in-frame clones only, minus some. The sample has approximately 400,000 clones, 80% to 95% seen once; the top ten hold 0.86%. Source material: PBMCs or T cells enriched from blood (not recorded which). These receptors were taken from a woman in her 40s who had been exposed to COVID-19.

V usage is TRBV4-1 and J usage is TRBJ1-6; 10 bases are a match to TRBD1. CDR3 length equals 18 residues. With V trimmed by 0 bases and J by 5 bases, 7 bases remained unmatched. Germline CDR1 MGHRA, CDR2 YSYEKL. The CDR3 loop reads CASSQDPRQGANNSPLHF. The CDR3 DNA reads as TGCGCCAGCAGCCAAGATCCCCGACAGGGGGCAAATAATTCACCCCTCCACTTT.

This chain uses TRBV12-3 or TRBV12-4 with TRBJ2-3; 8 bases align to TRBD2. The CDR3 has 13 residues. V shed 10 bases and J 1 base; nucleotides not matched to a gene: 4. The CDR3 spells CATRAGGTDTQYF. CDR3 DNA: TGTGCCACCCGAGCGGGGGGCACAGATACGCAGTATTTT.

V usage is TRBV19 and J usage is TRBJ1-4, with 9 nucleotides matching TRBD1. V shed 10 bases, J shed 3 bases, and the junction held 6 bases outside the gene matches. Looked up from germline, CDR1 is LNHDA and CDR2 is SQIVND (reference sequence). This CDR3 spans 14 amino acids. As DNA, the CDR3 is TGTGCCACCGGGACAGGGAAGTCTAATGAAAAACTGTTTTTT. Its protein product is CATGTGKSNEKLFF.

The chain joins TRBV28 to TRBJ1-1; D ambiguous. The CDR3 contains 15 residues. V lost 6 bases, J lost 4 bases, and 18 bases lay in between. Germline V gene data show CDR1 as MDHEN and CDR2 as SYDVKM. Here the CDR3 DNA reads TGTGCCAGCAGCCGCGGGTTACGGGGAGGCACTGAAGCTTTCTTT. This codes for CASSRGLRGGTEAFF.

This clone was observed a single time. The chain has TRBV7-9 and TRBJ1-2, with D perhaps TRBD1 (5 bases). Germline lookup yields CDR1 SEHNR and CDR2 FQNEAQ (reference sequence). CDR3 length: 14 amino acids. The V gene lost 1 base and the J gene lost 8 bases, with 14 bases spanning the gap. This CDR3 is CASSLEGRARGYTF. The DNA for the CDR3 is TGTGCCAGCAGCTTAGAAGGCAGGGCGAGAGGCTACACCTTC. The full variable domain, rest sourced from reference TRBV7-9 and TRBJ1-2, is DTGVSQNPRHKITKRGQNVTFRCDPISEHNRLYWYRQTLGQGPEFLTYFQNEAQLEKSRLLSDRFSAERPKGSFSTLEIQRTEQGDSAMYLCASSLEGRARGYTFGSGTRLTVV.

The chain joins TRBV2 to TRBJ2-4, with 9 bases fitting TRBD1. V shed 4 bases, J shed 0 bases, and the junction held 7 bases outside the gene matches. Germline loops: CDR1 SNHLY, CDR2 FYNNEI. CDR3 length: 17 residues. The CDR3 sequence is CASSGGQGSRAKNIQYF. For the CDR3, the DNA is TGTGCCAGCAGTGGGGGACAGGGATCGAGAGCCAAAAACATTCAGTACTTC.

This clone was recorded once. The chain uses TRBV7-2 and TRBJ1-5; D gene uncertain. The V and J ends lost 5 bases and 0 bases respectively, with 8 bases between them. CDR3 length: 14 residues. CDR1 SGHTA and CDR2 FQGNSA come from the germline V gene. The CDR3 loop is CASSVTYSNQPQHF. CDR3 coding DNA: TGTGCCAGCAGCGTGACTTATAGCAATCAGCCCCAGCATTTT.

V is TRBV25-1 and J is TRBJ2-7, with D hard to call. Germline-derived CDR1 and CDR2 are MGHDK and SYGVNS. V lost 5 bases to trimming and J lost 1 base, with 15 bases between them. CDR3 length: 15 residues. This CDR3 reads CASSPPRVASYEQYF. The DNA of the CDR3 is TGTGCCAGCAGTCCCCCTCGGGTAGCTTCCTACGAGCAGTACTTC.

The chain uses TRBV2 and TRBJ2-7, with TRBD2 matching 14 bases. The CDR3 is 16 residues long. Germline loops: CDR1 SNHLY, CDR2 FYNNEI. The V gene end was trimmed by 1 base and the J gene end by 4 bases; junction bases not matched to a gene: 3. As DNA, the CDR3 is TGTGCCAGCAGTGAAGGACTAGCGGGGGGGATTTACGAGCAGTACTTC. It specifies CASSEGLAGGIYEQYF.

The chain carries TRBV5-5 and TRBJ1-3, with TRBD1 identical over 10 bases. CDR3 length equals 16 residues. V lost 4 bases, J lost 4 bases, and 8 bases stayed unmatched. Per germline, CDR1 SGHKS and CDR2 YYEKEE (reference sequence). The CDR3 DNA reads as TGTGCCAGCAGCCCGCTGGGACAGGGGCTAGGAAACACCATATATTTT. Translation: CASSPLGQGLGNTIYF.

The rearrangement links TRBV6-9 to TRBJ2-7, with 7 bases matching TRBD1. J gave up 5 bases and V 4 bases, and 8 bases lay outside the gene matches. CDR3 size: 14 residues. Germline values: CDR1 MNHGY, CDR2 SVAAGI. The CDR3 region has the DNA TGTGCCAGCAGTTTGACAGGGCCCGGGAACGAGCAGTACTTC. The encoded protein is CASSLTGPGNEQYF.

The chain combines TRBV15 with TRBJ1-2; no firm D call. This CDR3 has 14 amino acids. V gave up 0 bases and J gave up 1 base, with 6 bases separating them. Germline V gene data show CDR1 as LNHNV and CDR2 as YYDKDF (reference sequence). CDR3: CATSRDRSNYGYTF. The CDR3 DNA sequence: TGTGCCACCAGCAGAGATCGTAGTAACTATGGCTACACCTTC.

The sample holds one count of this clone. The genes are TRBV27 and TRBJ1-6, with 8 bases matching TRBD1. V trimming: 1 base; J trimming: 6 bases; junction bases outside the gene matches: 8. The germline CDR1 and CDR2 sequences are MNHEY and SMNVEV (reference sequence). The CDR3 extends over 17 amino acids. CDR3 region: CASSLFLRTGFNSPLHF. CDR3 coding DNA: TGTGCCAGCAGTTTATTCTTGAGGACAGGGTTTAATTCACCCCTCCACTTT.

The J gene is TRBJ2-7, the V gene TRBV2; maybe TRBD2 (6 bases). The germline V and J ends were trimmed by 4 bases and 0 bases, with 10 bases remaining between them. CDR3 length: 14 residues. Per germline, CDR1 SNHLY and CDR2 FYNNEI. The CDR3 coding sequence is TGTGCCAGCAGTGCCCGGGGGTCCTCCTACGAGCAGTACTTC. Amino acids: CASSARGSSYEQYF.

The V gene is TRBV10-3, the J gene TRBJ1-2; TRBD1 matches 8 bases. The ends lost 3 bases at V and 7 bases at J; junction bases unmatched: 10. The CDR3 is made up of 15 amino acids. The germline V gene encodes CDR1 ENHRY and CDR2 SYGVKD. The CDR3 loop reads CAISEPGQASGGYTF. The CDR3 DNA sequence: TGTGCCATCAGTGAACCGGGACAGGCGTCCGGTGGCTACACCTTC.

The rearrangement joins TRBV5-3 to TRBJ1-1; no clear D gene. TRBV5-3 is classed as an ORF, of uncertain function. This CDR3 comprises 14 residues. Trimming removed 0 bases from V and 1 base from J, with 7 bases in between. This chain's CDR3 is CARSLARRNTEAFF. In DNA, the CDR3 is TGTGCCAGAAGCTTGGCGCGGCGGAACACTGAAGCTTTCTTT.

This chain joins TRBV3-1 (or the pseudogene TRBV3-2) and TRBJ1-6; TRBD1 might be the D (5 bases). The germline V gene encodes CDR1 LGHDT and CDR2 YNNKEL (reference sequence). The CDR3 consists of 13 residues. Trimming cost V 7 bases and J 10 bases, with 14 bases left between them. The CDR3 sequence: CASNGGGWSPLHF. In DNA, the CDR3 is TGTGCCAGCAACGGCGGGGGTTGGTCACCCCTCCACTTT.

This rearrangement joins TRBV5-6 to TRBJ1-6, with D unresolved. The CDR3 consists of 15 residues. Trimming left V 1 base short and J 10 bases short, with 15 bases between. In germline, CDR1 is SGHDT, CDR2 YYEEEE. The CDR3 spells CASSLKDWSSSPLHF. As DNA, the CDR3 is TGTGCCAGCAGCTTGAAGGACTGGTCCTCCTCACCCCTCCACTTT.